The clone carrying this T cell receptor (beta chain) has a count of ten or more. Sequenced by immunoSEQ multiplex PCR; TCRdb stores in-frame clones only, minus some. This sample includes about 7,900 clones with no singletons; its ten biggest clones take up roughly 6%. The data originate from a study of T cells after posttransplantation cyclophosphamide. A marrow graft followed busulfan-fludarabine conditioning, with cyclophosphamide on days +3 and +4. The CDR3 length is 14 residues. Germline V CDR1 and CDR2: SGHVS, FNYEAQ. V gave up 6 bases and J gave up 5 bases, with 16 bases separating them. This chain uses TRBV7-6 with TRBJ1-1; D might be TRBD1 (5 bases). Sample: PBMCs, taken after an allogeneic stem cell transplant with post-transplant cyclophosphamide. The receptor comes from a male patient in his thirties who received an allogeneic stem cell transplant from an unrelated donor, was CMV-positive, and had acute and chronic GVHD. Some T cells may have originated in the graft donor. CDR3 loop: CASSPNGGVTEAFF. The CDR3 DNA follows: TGTGCCAGCAGTCCAAATGGGGGGGTGACTGAAGCTTTCTTT.